This section outlines one T cell receptor beta chain sequence together with its context. Its antigen has not been determined. No base quality information exists; no much larger clone differs at one position. The meaning of the sample's time point label: peripheral blood 6 weeks after treatment start. The cohort comprised fewer than 35 patients with locally advanced or metastatic urothelial carcinoma treated at Memorial Sloan Kettering on a trial protocol. Peripheral blood mononuclear cells were collected from each patient pretreatment and during treatment, giving between 1 and 8 total time points per patient. The Qiagen DNeasy Blood extraction kit was used to purify genomic DNA from total PBMCs and tumor samples. PBMCs were collected pretreatment and during treatment and were isolated and stored as previously described. This sample stems from a study of PD-L1 blockade in urothelial cancer (dated by TCRdb to about 2017). Regarding the study in general: All patients started therapy in about 2014 and received atezolizumab 1,200 mg intravenously every 3 weeks. Twenty-five of 29 patients were identified as males with urothelial cancer of bladder origin, and a prior smoking history was reported by 18 of 29 patients. An ECOG performance status of 0 or 1 was recorded for the patients, and 0 to 3 prior chemotherapy regimens had been received by the patients. Blood samples were analyzed at 3 weeks after treatment start (second dose) and at 6 weeks after treatment start. Blood samples yielded a median of roughly 150,000 T cells and around 83,000 unique TCRs, with median clonality roughly 0.085. Somatic, immune and clinical correlates of response to PD-L1 blockade with atezolizumab in urothelial cancer were the focus of an exploratory multi-omic analysis. TCR sequencing covered pretreatment tumor samples and matched, serially collected peripheral blood taken before and after atezolizumab treatment. Progression-free survival longer than 6 months counted as durable clinical benefit, and TCR features were additionally tested against both progression-free and overall survival. In the same patients, whole exome sequencing and RNA sequencing of pretreatment tumors were performed in addition to TCR sequencing. Durable clinical benefit was achieved by nine patients and was not achieved by 20 patients. Pretreatment blood TCR-seq was available for twenty-nine patients, at least one posttreatment blood collection was obtained for 24 patients, and tumor TCR-seq was available for 24 patients. The study at large found these results: At 3 weeks after the start of treatment, tumor-associated TCR clones in peripheral blood had expanded more in patients with durable benefit (n ≈ 22, p = 0.022). A pretreatment peripheral blood TCR clonality below the median was linked to improved progression-free and overall survival. Small sample size (n ≈ 27) and many exploratory analyses mean the results are intended to be hypothesis-generating.

Synthetic TCR analog templates were spiked into each PCR to estimate absolute template abundance from read counts. The immunoSEQ assay used bias-controlled V and J gene primers to amplify TCRbeta CDR3 regions from genomic DNA. Sequencing of rearranged TCRbeta segments was performed at approximately 20X coverage. The authors' pipeline ran thus. Sequencing errors were corrected by clustering and CDR3s were annotated against IMGT to assign V, D and J genes. Downstream analyses used only productive TCRbeta rearrangements, leaving out any out-of-frame or stop-codon sequences. To compute clonality, Shannon entropy was normalized by the log of the number of unique productive sequences and then subtracted from one. Fisher's exact test with Benjamini-Hochberg correction, using a cutoff of adjusted p below 0.01, was how clones that differed between time points or between blood and tumor were identified. As stored in TCRdb, this immuneACCESS dataset retains in-frame rearrangements with V and J assigned. A fraction of the clones does not appear; measured against another copy, unresolved V genes explain less than half of the discrepancy, and the remainder lacks a known reason. The V and J calls and clone size are taken from that table; D and trimming were inferred from the DNA. This sample lists some 120,000 clones; around 90% were detected once. The ten largest make up more than 3% of the sample.

At the junction V is shortened by 4 bases and J by 2 bases, with 8 bases in between. According to the germline V gene (reference sequence), CDR1 reads SEHNR and CDR2 reads FQNEAQ. The cysteine opens and the phenylalanine closes a CDR3 of 13 amino acids. The kept DNA is CDR3 alone, 39 bases in frame from the first base. Sequencing used PBMCs, obtained around atezolizumab (anti-PD-L1) treatment. This sequence originates from a man aged 60 to 75 with urothelial cancer. Recombination linked TRBV7-9 to TRBJ2-5; TRBD2 is a weak D gene call, 5 bases matching. DNA sequence: TGTGCCAGCAGCTCAACTAGTCAAGAGACCCAGTACTTC. This sequence encodes CASSSTSQETQYF.